These 21 T cell receptor beta chains originate from one sample sequenced in a study of cytomegalovirus exposure and HLA in healthy donors. PCR used 60 Vbeta primers and 13 Jbeta primers. The protocol was immunoSEQ multiplex PCR, while the TCRdb copy is restricted to in-frame clones and leaves out a portion. The repertoire includes around 130,000 clones, around 72% of them detected once, and roughly 1.8% sits in the top ten. Specimen: PBMCs. These receptors originate from a woman in her 40s in good health and CMV-seronegative.

The V gene is TRBV28, the J gene TRBJ1-2; 7 bases agree with TRBD1. The CDR3 totals 15 residues. Unmatched junction bases numbered 10, after V lost 1 base and J lost 8 bases. Germline V gene lookup returns CDR1 MDHEN and CDR2 SYDVKM. DNA of the CDR3: TGTGCCAGCAGTTTATTGTTTTCGACAGGGATCGGCTACACCTTC. Translating gives CASSLLFSTGIGYTF.

The count of this clone is one. The chain links TRBV7-9 to TRBJ2-3, with 9 bases matching TRBD2. The V gene's germline CDR1 is SEHNR and CDR2 FQNEAQ (reference sequence). CDR3 length: 16 residues. After removal of 5 bases from V and 3 bases from J, the junction contained 9 bases not matched to a gene. The chain's CDR3 is CASSRRAGGWTDTQYF. The CDR3 nucleotides are TGTGCCAGCAGCCGTAGAGCGGGGGGCTGGACAGATACGCAGTATTTT.

The chain recombines TRBV5-4 with TRBJ2-5; D may be TRBD2 (6 bases). This CDR3 is 16 amino acids long. Per the germline V gene, CDR1 is SGHNT and CDR2 is YYREEE (reference sequence). Trimming took off 3 bases at V and 3 bases at J, with 18 bases between the two ends. CDR3 in DNA: TGTGCCAGCAGCTCCGGAGGGAGGCAGTTCGAAGAGACCCAGTACTTC. Translated: CASSSGGRQFEETQYF.

Of note for this clone: At the DNA level, this CDR3 is encoded by other sequences in the same sample as well. This chain links TRBV27 with TRBJ2-7; D is perhaps TRBD1 (5 bases). The CDR3 runs to 14 residues. V was cut by 2 bases and J by 0 bases, with 8 bases left in between. The germline CDR1 and CDR2 sequences are MNHEY and SMNVEV (reference sequence). Here the CDR3 DNA reads TGTGCCAGCAGTTTAAACAGGCTCTCCTACGAGCAGTACTTC. Protein: CASSLNRLSYEQYF.

V usage is TRBV6-1 and J usage is TRBJ2-3; perhaps TRBD2 as D (5 bases). The CDR3 totals 15 residues. The V and J ends lost 3 bases and 0 bases respectively, with 10 bases between them. Germline V gene sequence: CDR1 MNHNS, CDR2 SASEGT. CDR3 sequence reads: CASSEFSASTDTQYF. The CDR3 DNA is TGTGCCAGCAGTGAGTTTAGCGCTAGCACAGATACGCAGTATTTT.

This clone was seen more than once but under ten times. The chain carries TRBV19 and TRBJ1-5, with 8 bases lining up with TRBD1. The CDR3 covers 15 residues. Germline V gene sequence: CDR1 LNHDA, CDR2 SQIVND (reference sequence). V shed 6 bases and J 0 bases; nucleotides not matched to a gene: 4. The CDR3 is CASSLDRASNQPQHF. The DNA of the CDR3 is TGTGCCAGTAGCCTGGACAGGGCTAGCAATCAGCCCCAGCATTTT.

The chain uses TRBV28 and TRBJ1-2; D is undetermined. Germline V CDR1 and CDR2: MDHEN, SYDVKM. The CDR3 loop spans 12 amino acids. V was cut by 3 bases and J by 7 bases, with 9 bases left in between. The chain's CDR3 is CASSLAGSGYTF. The CDR3 bases are TGTGCCAGCAGTTTGGCGGGCTCTGGCTACACCTTC.

The chain is built from TRBV27 and TRBJ1-6, with D unresolved. Germline lookup yields CDR1 MNHEY and CDR2 SMNVEV (reference sequence). Trimming took off 5 bases at V and 3 bases at J, with 11 bases between the two ends. The CDR3 covers 15 residues. The CDR3, as DNA: TGTGCCAGCAGTCCCCGGGGAATCTATAATTCACCCCTCCACTTT. This sequence encodes CASSPRGIYNSPLHF.

Of note for this clone: The junction does not match germline at one end; this may be a read error. The chain is built from TRBV14 and TRBJ2-2; D is ambiguous. Germline CDR1 SGHDN, CDR2 FVKESK. This CDR3 is built from 13 residues. The CDR3 loop is CASSEDLTGELFF. The CDR3 DNA reads as TGTGCCAGCAGCGAAGACTTGACCGGGGAGCTGTTTTTT.

The chain is built from TRBV5-8 and TRBJ2-2, with TRBD2 as a possible D gene (6 bases). This CDR3 contains 15 residues. V was pared by 5 bases and J by 1 base, with 12 bases between. Germline V gene lookup returns CDR1 SGHTS and CDR2 YDEGEE. CDR3 sequence reads: CASRGGSGNTGELFF. In nucleotides, the CDR3 is TGTGCCAGCAGAGGCGGTAGCGGGAACACCGGGGAGCTGTTTTTT.

The J gene is TRBJ2-1, the V gene TRBV18; 9 positions agree with TRBD2. The CDR3 totals 16 residues. The V and J ends lost 0 bases and 4 bases, in that order; junction bases with no gene match: 4. Germline V gene lookup returns CDR1 KGHSH and CDR2 LQKENI. As DNA, the CDR3 is TGTGCCAGCTCACCACCAGGAGCGGGGGGTTACAATGAGCAGTTCTTC. It codes for CASSPPGAGGYNEQFF.

V usage is TRBV2 and J usage is TRBJ2-7; 13 nucleotides agree with TRBD2. J gave up 1 base and V 7 bases, and 4 bases lay outside the gene matches. Germline values: CDR1 SNHLY, CDR2 FYNNEI. The CDR3 spans 15 residues. CDR3 sequence: CASTRTSGSSYEQYF. In DNA, the CDR3 is TGTGCCAGCACCCGGACTAGCGGGAGTTCCTACGAGCAGTACTTC.

In nucleotides, the CDR3 is TGTGCCGTGGAGGCCCGTGGCACTGAAGCTTTCTTT. Amino acid sequence: CAVEARGTEAFF. J is TRBJ1-1 and V is TRBV6-5, with D unresolved. The CDR3 runs 12 residues. Trimming cost V 11 bases and J 4 bases, with 14 bases left between them. CDR1 and CDR2 from the germline V gene are MNHEY and SVGAGI.

The chain employs TRBV15 and TRBJ1-5, with 8 positions matching TRBD1. Trimming removed 2 bases from V and 3 bases from J; junction bases left unmatched: 6. The CDR3 contains 16 residues. In germline, CDR1 is LNHNV, CDR2 YYDKDF (reference sequence). CDR3 sequence: CATSRPDRGYNQPQHF. CDR3 in DNA: TGTGCCACCAGCAGACCCGACAGGGGTTACAATCAGCCCCAGCATTTT.

This chain uses TRBV7-8 with TRBJ1-1; D not resolved. The CDR3 is 13 amino acids. V dropped 8 bases and J dropped 0 bases, with 10 bases sitting between them. From germline, CDR1 is SGHVS and CDR2 FQNEAQ. This chain's CDR3 is CASRQLVNTEAFF. CDR3 nucleotides: TGTGCCAGCCGTCAGTTGGTGAACACTGAAGCTTTCTTT.

About this clone: At one of its ends the junction is not consistent with the germline gene, which may arise from a read error. The chain is built from TRBV7-9 and TRBJ2-6; tentative D call: TRBD1 (5 bases). Germline CDR1 SEHNR, CDR2 FQNEAQ (reference sequence). The CDR3 has 19 residues. The CDR3 coding sequence is TGTGCCAGCAGCTTAATCCCAGCTATAATCCTTTCTGGGGCCAACGGCCTGACTTTC. Its translation: CASSLIPAIILSGANGLTF. Full variable domain (rest looked up from reference TRBV7-9 and TRBJ2-6): DTGVSQNPRHKITKRGQNVTFRCDPISEHNRLYWYRQTLGQGPEFLTYFQNEAQLEKSRLLSDRFSAERPKGSFSTLEIQRTEQGDSAMYLCASSLIPAIILSGANGLTFGAGSRLTVL.

The rearrangement joins TRBV28 to TRBJ2-3; weak D call: TRBD2 (5 bases). This CDR3 contains 18 residues. Germline V lookup: CDR1 MDHEN, CDR2 SYDVKM. The V end was cut by 5 bases, the J end by 4 bases, with 25 bases between. The CDR3 loop reads CASSPSGLLGDPADTQYF. The DNA for the CDR3 is TGTGCCAGCAGTCCATCCGGCTTGTTGGGAGATCCTGCAGATACGCAGTATTTT.

This chain connects TRBV28 to TRBJ2-5; 7 bases are a match to TRBD2. The CDR3 is 16 residues long. Trimming took 3 bases from V and 4 from J; bases not matched to a gene: 11. CDR1 and CDR2 (germline): MDHEN, SYDVKM. In DNA, the CDR3 is TGTGCCAGCAGTTTTTGGGCGGGAGAGGTGGGAGAGACCCAGTACTTC. Translating gives CASSFWAGEVGETQYF.

The chain links TRBV11-1 to TRBJ2-1, with D possibly TRBD2 on 6 matching bases. The CDR3 covers 14 residues. Germline V gene lookup returns CDR1 SGHAT and CDR2 FQDESV (reference sequence). V lost 3 bases, J lost 6 bases, and 12 bases lay in between. CDR3 amino acids: CASSLSGGVNEQFF. DNA of the CDR3: TGTGCCAGCAGCTTGAGCGGAGGGGTCAATGAGCAGTTCTTC.

V usage is TRBV4-1 and J usage is TRBJ1-1; D remains ambiguous. The CDR3 has 15 amino acids. Trimming left V 3 bases short and J 3 bases short, with 14 bases between. In germline, CDR1 is MGHRA, CDR2 YSYEKL. The CDR3 here is CASSHAHGLDTEAFF. The CDR3 region has the DNA TGCGCCAGCAGCCACGCCCACGGTCTGGACACTGAAGCTTTCTTT.

V usage is TRBV6-5 and J usage is TRBJ2-5, with TRBD2 matching 13 bases. The CDR3 is 15 amino acids. V was pared by 7 bases and J by 1 base, with 3 bases of the junction left unmatched. Germline V gives CDR1 MNHEY, CDR2 SVGAGI. CDR3 nucleotide sequence: TGTGCCAGCAAACTAGCGGGAGGGGTCCAAGAGACCCAGTACTTC. Translated, it gives CASKLAGGVQETQYF.